This T cell receptor beta chain was sequenced for a study of beta chain features in type 1 diabetes. Study in general: The examined sorted cells totaled roughly 110,000,000 across samples. Study outcomes and limitations: Any HLA effect on TCRB rearrangement was left unresolved by small sub-analyses.

The J segment lost 3 bases and the V segment lost 4 bases, leaving 7 bases of the junction unmatched. The germline V gene has CDR1 MGHRA and CDR2 YSYEKL. The CDR3 totals 15 residues. The whole isolated RNA underwent reverse transcription, so sequencing captured expressed TCRB transcripts. Produced via immunoSEQ multiplex PCR; TCRdb's table is partial and in-frame only. The table includes fewer than 500,000 clones, roughly 14% detected once. Based on CD45RO/CCR7/CD25/CD127/CD95/CD27, CD4+ regulatory, stem cell-like memory, naive and central memory cells were sorted. Of note for this clone: Its antigen is as yet unknown.

The J gene is TRBJ2-7, the V gene TRBV4-1; TRBD1 agrees at 9 bases. The material sequenced was naive CD4+ T cells from blood. This receptor was obtained from a man aged 25 to 45 in good health. The DNA of the CDR3 is TGCGCCAGCAGCCCGCAACAGGGGGCCTTCTACGAGCAGTACTTC. Protein: CASSPQQGAFYEQYF.